What follows is one T cell receptor beta chain and its context. What it recognizes is unknown. This entry comes from a study of cytomegalovirus exposure and HLA in healthy donors. The PCR had 60 Vbeta and 13 Jbeta primers. Authors' data handling: In a later analysis, around 11 million of 65 million to 90 million unique beta chains occurred in at least two donors. Clones were read by immunoSEQ multiplex PCR, and TCRdb kept only the in-frame ones, dropping some. V and J calls and clone size follow that table, whereas D and trimming were derived from the DNA. The sample comprises about 110,000 clones, 70% to 80% of which are singletons, and 8.2% rests with the top ten. V was cut by 3 bases and J by 1 base, with 7 bases left in between. The CDR3 length is 14 residues. Germline CDR1 and CDR2: SGHRS and YFSETQ. General observations from the study: What was likely a sequencing artifact was a cluster of highly shared sequence variants. Sequences of the TCR beta chain were said to predict the HLA-A and HLA-B alleles of most subjects accurately. With further analysis later on, most CMV-associated TCR beta chains appeared HLA-restricted.

The TCR comes from a woman aged 40-49 years in good health and CMV-seropositive. Sequences were obtained from PBMCs. The J gene is TRBJ2-2, the V gene TRBV5-1, with D perhaps matching TRBD1 (5 bases). The CDR3 is CASSYTGNTGELFF. In DNA form, the CDR3 reads TGCGCCAGCAGCTATACAGGGAACACCGGGGAGCTGTTTTTT.